This TCR beta chain originates from a study of breast tumors, draining lymph nodes, adjacent tissues. Study-level points and caveats: Most tumor T cells seemingly derive from lymph node, then expand in tumor. Tumor and nontumor repertoires were significantly more similar in luminal-like than in basal-like breast cancer. Tumor repertoires ranked between lymph nodes and nontumor tissue in diversity, with V and J gene preferences.

Axillary draining lymph nodes of breast cancer patients supplied the node samples. This clonotype was seen ten or more times. The antigen is unknown. TCRdb re-derived calls from the multiplex PCR reads in MiXCR, one entry per CDR3 protein. The repertoire holds about 180,000 distinct CDR3 sequences, with approximately 33% as singletons. This receptor was taken from a female donor with breast cancer. Some clones in this sample may be carry-over from other donors' samples. Sequenced sample: axillary lymph node tissue.

For the CDR3, the DNA is TGTGCCAGCAGCCGTACGGGAACAGGGGCTCCCAATAATGAAAAACTGTTTTTT. Protein sequence: CASSRTGTGAPNNEKLFF. The rearrangement joins TRBV11-3 to TRBJ1-4, with TRBD1 matching over 7 bases. The germline gives CDR1 SGHNT, CDR2 YENEEA. With 5 bases clipped from V and 4 bases from J, the junction kept 16 bases outside the gene matches. The CDR3 consists of 18 residues.